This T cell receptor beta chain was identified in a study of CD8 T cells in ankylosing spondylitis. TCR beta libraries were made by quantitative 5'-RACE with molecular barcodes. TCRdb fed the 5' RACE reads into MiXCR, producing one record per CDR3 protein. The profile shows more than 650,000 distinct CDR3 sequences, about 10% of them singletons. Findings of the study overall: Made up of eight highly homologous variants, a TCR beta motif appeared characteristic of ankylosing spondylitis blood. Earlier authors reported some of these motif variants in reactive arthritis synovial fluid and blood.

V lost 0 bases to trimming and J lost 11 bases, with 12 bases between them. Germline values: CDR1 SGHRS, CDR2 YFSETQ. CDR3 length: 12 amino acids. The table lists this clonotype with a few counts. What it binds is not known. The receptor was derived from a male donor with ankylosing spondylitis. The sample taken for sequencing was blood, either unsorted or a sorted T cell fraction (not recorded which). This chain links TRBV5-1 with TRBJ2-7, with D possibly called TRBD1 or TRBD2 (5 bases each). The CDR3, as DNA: TGCGCCAGCAGCTTGGATGAGGGGCGGAAGTACTTC. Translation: CASSLDEGRKYF.